The rows below give T cell receptor beta chains drawn from one sample of a study of T cells in Graves' hyperthyroidism and ophthalmopathy. TCRdb re-analysed the multiplex PCR reads in MiXCR, keeping a single row per CDR3 protein. The sample holds about 420,000 distinct CDR3 sequences, around 16% seen once. The sequencing input was blood. All receptors come from a woman younger than 30 with Graves' hyperthyroidism. Both conserved end residues are part of each CDR3. Fields, in order: D gene, clone size, V gene, J gene, CDR3 protein, CDR3 DNA. The D gene is left open where the match is weak. Size is stated for part of the rows, as once, few or many counts, or as a class when the clone is expanded.

-	few	TRBV11-3	TRBJ1-1	CASSLGSGAEAFF	TGTGCCAGCAGCTTAGGGTCAGGGGCTGAAGCTTTCTTT
-	many	TRBV20-1	TRBJ1-5	CSARDRGVNQPQHF	TGCAGTGCTAGAGACAGGGGCGTCAATCAGCCCCAGCATTTT
-	-	TRBV6-2/TRBV6-3	TRBJ2-2	CASSYYSNGELFF	TGTGCCAGCAGTTACTATAGCAACGGGGAGCTGTTTTTT
-	few	TRBV4-1	TRBJ1-2	CASSQGQDLYTF	TGCGCCAGCAGCCAAGGACAGGATCTCTACACCTTC
-	many	TRBV3-1	TRBJ2-7	CASSQGIVPEQYF	TGTGCCAGCAGCCAGGGCATAGTTCCGGAGCAGTACTTC
-	many	TRBV7-2	TRBJ1-4	CASSSAEGGKLFF	TGTGCCAGCAGTTCCGCCGAAGGGGGAAAACTGTTTTTT
-	many	TRBV18	TRBJ1-1	CASSPREAEAFF	TGTGCCAGCTCCCCCCGGGAGGCCGAAGCTTTCTTT
-	many	TRBV11-2	TRBJ2-7	CASSLAGLQNEQYF	TGTGCCAGCAGCTTAGCGGGCTTACAAAACGAGCAGTACTTC
-	many	TRBV2	TRBJ2-5	CASSGPGSGETQYF	TGTGCCAGCAGTGGCCCCGGATCGGGAGAGACCCAGTACTTC
-	-	TRBV2	TRBJ2-1	CASPRQASRVEFF	TGTGCCAGCCCACGGCAGGCCTCCAGGGTGGAGTTCTTC
-	few	TRBV5-1	TRBJ2-5	CASSLGLVAETQYF	TGCGCCAGCAGCTTGGGACTAGTCGCGGAGACCCAGTACTTC
-	many	TRBV7-2	TRBJ1-2	CASSLVTPSGDGYTF	TGTGCCAGCAGCTTAGTTACCCCAAGTGGGGATGGCTACACCTTC
TRBD2	few	TRBV14	TRBJ2-7	CASSQDGGGSYEQYF	TGTGCCAGCAGCCAAGATGGGGGGGGCTCCTACGAGCAGTACTTC
TRBD1	many	TRBV20-1	TRBJ2-3	CSAISGTGTDTQYF	TGCAGTGCTATTTCCGGGACAGGCACAGATACGCAGTATTTT
-	many	TRBV6-2/TRBV6-3	TRBJ2-7	CASSYIPRHSPYEQYF	TGTGCCAGCAGCTATATTCCGAGACACTCCCCTTACGAGCAGTACTTC
-	few	TRBV3-1	TRBJ2-1	CASSQELVSARVHRQFF	TGTGCCAGCAGCCAAGAATTGGTAAGCGCGAGAGTCCACCGGCAGTTCTTC
-	few	TRBV28	TRBJ2-1	CASSLLQMSEQFF	TGTGCCAGCAGTCTCCTCCAGATGAGTGAGCAGTTCTTC
-	many	TRBV11-2	TRBJ2-7	CASSSDTDEQYF	TGTGCCAGCAGCTCAGACACCGACGAGCAGTACTTC
TRBD1	many	TRBV6-5	TRBJ1-2	CASSYSGTGGNGYTF	TGTGCCAGCAGTTACTCGGGGACAGGGGGTAATGGCTACACCTTC
-	many	TRBV7-2	TRBJ2-7	CASSQTVSYEQYF	TGTGCCAGCAGTCAGACCGTTTCCTACGAGCAGTACTTC
TRBD1	-	TRBV18	TRBJ2-5	CASSPFEGGHETQYF	TGTGCCAGCTCACCATTTGAAGGGGGCCACGAGACCCAGTACTTC
TRBD2	-	TRBV6-1	TRBJ2-1	CASTATSGHNEQFF	TGTGCCAGCACCGCGACTAGCGGGCACAATGAGCAGTTCTTC
-	-	TRBV28	TRBJ1-5	CAGRGGVNQPQHF	TGTGCCGGTCGTGGGGGGGTCAATCAGCCCCAGCATTTT
-	many	TRBV2	TRBJ1-4	CASRRGKASEKLFF	TGTGCCAGCAGGAGGGGGAAAGCCAGCGAAAAACTGTTTTTT
-	many	TRBV11-2	TRBJ1-2	CASSLVFGYGYTF	TGTGCCAGCAGCTTAGTGTTTGGCTATGGCTACACCTTC
-	few	TRBV2	TRBJ1-1	CASSVGAYTEAFF	TGTGCCAGCAGTGTGGGGGCTTACACTGAAGCTTTCTTT
-	many	TRBV12-3/TRBV12-4	TRBJ2-1	CASPGTPTCPSYNEQFF	TGTGCCAGCCCCGGGACTCCCACATGCCCTTCCTACAATGAGCAGTTCTTC
-	-	TRBV7-2	TRBJ1-5	CASSPVQGPNQPQHF	TGCGCCAGCAGCCCAGTACAGGGTCCGAATCAGCCCCAGCATTTT
TRBD2	-	TRBV19	TRBJ2-1	CASSISGGLYEQFF	TGTGCCAGTAGTATAAGCGGGGGTTTGTATGAGCAGTTCTTC
-	many	TRBV12-3/TRBV12-4	TRBJ2-7	CASRDSFYSYEQYF	TGTGCCAGCAGGGACAGTTTCTACTCCTACGAGCAGTACTTC
-	-	TRBV9	TRBJ1-3	CASSPSGSSGNTIYF	TGTGCCAGCAGCCCATCGGGGAGCTCTGGAAACACCATATATTTT
-	-	TRBV11-1	TRBJ2-7	CASSLGHRGGYEQYF	TGTGCCAGCAGCTTAGGGCACAGGGGGGGATACGAGCAGTACTTC
TRBD1	-	TRBV5-6	TRBJ2-1	CASSRSIEGARGNEQFF	TGTGCCAGCAGCCGTAGCATCGAGGGGGCCCGGGGTAATGAGCAGTTCTTC
-	many	TRBV2	TRBJ2-7	CASSLQGRVVTYEQYF	TGTGCCAGCAGTCTACAGGGGAGGGTCGTGACCTACGAGCAGTACTTC
TRBD1	many	TRBV7-2	TRBJ1-4	CASSPTGGSNEKLFF	TGTGCCAGCAGCCCGACAGGGGGGTCTAATGAAAAACTGTTTTTT
-	few	TRBV7-9	TRBJ2-7	CASSSKGYEQYF	TGTGCCAGCAGCTCTAAGGGGTACGAGCAGTACTTC
TRBD1	-	TRBV28	TRBJ2-2	CASSLSVQGVGELFF	TGTGCCAGCAGTTTATCTGTACAGGGGGTTGGGGAGCTGTTTTTT
TRBD2	-	TRBV2	TRBJ2-3	CASSPPSGATDTQYF	TGTGCCAGCAGTCCCCCTAGCGGGGCCACAGATACGCAGTATTTT
TRBD2	-	TRBV7-2	TRBJ2-3	CASSSGLAGEGDTQYF	TGTGCCAGCAGCTCGGGACTAGCGGGAGAAGGAGATACGCAGTATTTT